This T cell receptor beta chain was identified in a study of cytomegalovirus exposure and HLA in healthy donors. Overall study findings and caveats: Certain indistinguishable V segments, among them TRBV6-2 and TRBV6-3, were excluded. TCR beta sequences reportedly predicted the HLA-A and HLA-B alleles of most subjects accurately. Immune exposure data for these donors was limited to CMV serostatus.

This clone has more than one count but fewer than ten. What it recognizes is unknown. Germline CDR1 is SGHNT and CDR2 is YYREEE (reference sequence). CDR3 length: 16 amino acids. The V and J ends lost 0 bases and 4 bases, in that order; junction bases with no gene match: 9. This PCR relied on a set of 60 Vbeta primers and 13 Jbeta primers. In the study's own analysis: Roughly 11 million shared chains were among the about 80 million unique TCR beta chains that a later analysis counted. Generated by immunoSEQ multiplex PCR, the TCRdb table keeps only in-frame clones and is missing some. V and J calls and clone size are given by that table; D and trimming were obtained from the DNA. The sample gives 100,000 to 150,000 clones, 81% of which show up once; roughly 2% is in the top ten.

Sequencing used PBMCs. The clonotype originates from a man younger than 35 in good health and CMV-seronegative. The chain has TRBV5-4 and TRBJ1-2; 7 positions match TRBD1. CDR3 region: CASSLATGWRTYGYTF. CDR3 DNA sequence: TGTGCCAGCAGCTTGGCGACAGGGTGGCGTACCTATGGCTACACCTTC.